This T cell receptor beta chain was recorded in a study of blood T cell repertoires in COVID-19. Study as a whole: The study drew acute and convalescent COVID-19 samples from the United States, Italy and Spain. In each case, the material was cDNA or gDNA derived from T cells, B-cell-depleted T cells, or PBMCs.

Original data processing: Reference gene primer amplification in the assay estimated nucleated cell counts. Profiling relied on immunoSEQ multiplex PCR, and the TCRdb table lists in-frame clones only, not all of them. Clone size and the V and J calls come from that table; the DNA yielded D and trimming. The sample shows over 100,000 clones, about 80% of them seen only once. Trimming took 2 bases from V and 6 from J, leaving 11 bases between them. CDR3 length equals 13 residues. CDR1 and CDR2 (germline): SGDLS, YYNGEE. V gene TRBV9 combines with J gene TRBJ1-1; the D is unclear. Sequencing input: peripheral blood. This TCR came from a human donor in a cohort sampled during active COVID-19. The DNA for the CDR3 is TGTGCCAGCAGCGTCCTCAACGGAGCTGAAGCTTTCTTT. Translated: CASSVLNGAEAFF. The whole variable domain, filled in from reference TRBV9 and TRBJ1-1, reads DSGVTQTPKHLITATGQRVTLRCSPRSGDLSVYWYQQSLDQGLQFLIQYYNGEERAKGNILERFSAQQFPDLHSELNLSSLELGDSALYFCASSVLNGAEAFFGQGTRLTVV.